Listed below are T cell receptor beta chains from one sample, sequenced in a study of cytomegalovirus exposure and HLA in healthy donors. Sequenced by immunoSEQ multiplex PCR; TCRdb stores in-frame clones only, minus some. The top ten clones hold less than 9% of a sample with over 150,000 clones, 75% to 85% of them seen once. The sequencing sample was made of PBMCs. These receptor sequences come from a male donor in good health and CMV-seropositive. Each CDR3 is given with its conserved first and last residue. The D gene is left open where the match is weak. Only part of the rows carry a size: once, few, many, or a class if the clone is expanded.

clone_size j_call v_call d_call cdr3_nt cdr3_aa
- TRBJ1-4 TRBV5-1 TRBD1 TGCGCCAGCAGCCCGTCGACAGGGAATGAAAAACTGTTTTTT CASSPSTGNEKLFF
few TRBJ2-1 TRBV18 - TGTGCCAGCTCACCACGATGGGGCGCTTCTGGTGAGCAGTTCTTC CASSPRWGASGEQFF
- TRBJ2-3 TRBV6-1 TRBD2 TGTGCCAGCACTCCACCCGGGACTACCGGGCGTACGCAGTATTTT CASTPPGTTGRTQYF
- TRBJ2-2 TRBV5-4 TRBD1 TGTGCCAGCAGCCTGGACAGGGGCAGAGACGGGGAGCTGTTTTTT CASSLDRGRDGELFF
- TRBJ2-2 TRBV11-2 TRBD2 TGTGCCAGCAGCCTCTCAGCGGGGGGGTTCCCCGGGGAGCTGTTTTTT CASSLSAGGFPGELFF
- TRBJ1-1 TRBV9 - TGTGCCAGCAGTTCGGGACAGAACACTGAAGCTTTCTTT CASSSGQNTEAFF
few TRBJ2-7 TRBV6-5 - TGTGCCAGCAGTTACTCACTCAGGGAAGCCTACGAGCAGTACTTC CASSYSLREAYEQYF
- TRBJ1-1 TRBV30 TRBD1 TGTGCCTGGGGGACAGCGGACACTGAAGCTTTCTTT CAWGTADTEAFF
once TRBJ1-1 TRBV4-1 TRBD1 TGCGCCAGCAGCCATTTAACAGGGGGTATGACTGAAGCTTTCTTT CASSHLTGGMTEAFF
few TRBJ1-1 TRBV29-1 - TGCAGCGTTCTCTACAGAGAAGCTTTCTTT CSVLYREAFF
- TRBJ2-1 TRBV2 - TGTGCCAGCAGGTGGGGGACTTTTAACAATGAGCAGTTCTTC CASRWGTFNNEQFF
- TRBJ2-5 TRBV7-6 TRBD1 TGTGCCAGCAGCTTATCAGGGGGCGACGAGACCCAGTACTTC CASSLSGGDETQYF
- TRBJ1-2 TRBV5-6 - TGTGCCAGCAGCACCAGTCATCGGGACTATGGCTACACCTTC CASSTSHRDYGYTF
few TRBJ2-5 TRBV7-9 TRBD2 TGTGCCAGCAGCTTAAGGGGACTAGCCAATCGAGAGACCCAGTACTTC CASSLRGLANRETQYF
- TRBJ1-1 TRBV30 - TGTGCCTGGAGTCGGGGGGGCGCGTTGAACACTGAAGCTTTCTTT CAWSRGGALNTEAFF
- TRBJ2-5 TRBV7-8 TRBD2 TGTGCCAGCAGCTCGGGGGGGGGTTTCCAAGAGACCCAGTACTTC CASSSGGGFQETQYF
- TRBJ2-7 TRBV14 TRBD2 TGTGCCAGCAGCCAATGGACTAGCGGGGGGAGCGAGCAGTACTTC CASSQWTSGGSEQYF
- TRBJ2-4 TRBV27 TRBD1 TGTGCCAGCAGTTCGCCGGGACAGCTAGCCAAAAACATTCAGTACTTC CASSSPGQLAKNIQYF
- TRBJ2-3 TRBV2 - TGTGCCAGCAGTCGGTCGACATTGAGCACAGATACGCAGTATTTT CASSRSTLSTDTQYF
few TRBJ1-5 TRBV2 TRBD1 TGTGCCAGCAGGGTAGGACAGGGGGCTGGTCAGCCCCAGCATTTT CASRVGQGAGQPQHF
- TRBJ2-5 TRBV7-9 - TGTGCCAGCAGCTTAGGTGCGGGGGCGTTGTTGGAGACCCAGTACTTC CASSLGAGALLETQYF
- TRBJ1-4 TRBV13 - TGTGCCAGCAGCCCCGGGAGTAAGGAAAAACTGTTTTTT CASSPGSKEKLFF
few TRBJ1-4 TRBV6-6 TRBD1 TGTGCCAGCAGTCAGACAGGGGAGGGTGAAAAACTGTTTTTT CASSQTGEGEKLFF
- TRBJ2-3 TRBV14 - TGTGCCAGCAGCCAATCTTTTGGAGCGACTAGCACAGATACGCAGTATTTT CASSQSFGATSTDTQYF
- TRBJ2-2 TRBV9 - TGTGCCAGCAGCGCGGGACATGTCACCGGGGAGCTGTTTTTT CASSAGHVTGELFF
- TRBJ2-1 TRBV5-1 TRBD1 TGCGCCAGCAGCCCCGGGACAGGGTACAATGAGCAGTTCTTC CASSPGTGYNEQFF
- TRBJ2-2 TRBV5-1 TRBD1 TGCGCCAGCAGCCAACTACAGGGGGCGAACACCGGGGAGCTGTTTTTT CASSQLQGANTGELFF
- TRBJ2-1 TRBV19 TRBD2 TGTGCCAGTAGTATTCCGGGAACTAGCGGCTACAATGAGCAGTTCTTC CASSIPGTSGYNEQFF
once TRBJ1-5 TRBV6-4 - TGTGCCAGCAGTGACTCGGAGGGACAGCCCCAGCATTTT CASSDSEGQPQHF
- TRBJ2-2 TRBV13 - TGTGCCAGCAGCTTAGACAGGAACACCGGGGAGCTGTTTTTT CASSLDRNTGELFF
few TRBJ2-7 TRBV6-6 - TGTGCCAGCAGTCCCGGGACTCCTCCCTACGAGCAGTACTTC CASSPGTPPYEQYF
- TRBJ2-7 TRBV5-4 TRBD2 TGTGCCAGCAGCCAAGGACTAGCTTTCGACGAGCAGTACTTC CASSQGLAFDEQYF
- TRBJ2-7 TRBV14 - TGTGCCAGCAGCTTACAGGGTAGCTACGAGCAGTACTTC CASSLQGSYEQYF
- TRBJ2-7 TRBV28 TRBD2 TGTGCCAGCAGCGAGCCGGGACTAGCTGTCTACGAGCAGTACTTC CASSEPGLAVYEQYF
few TRBJ1-1 TRBV4-2 - TGTGCCAGCAGCCAAGGCAGAAGTAACACTGAAGCTTTCTTT CASSQGRSNTEAFF
few TRBJ2-7 TRBV6-5 TRBD2 TGTGCCAGCAAAGCGGGGGTCCACTCCTACGAGCAGTACTTC CASKAGVHSYEQYF